This T cell receptor (beta chain) was captured in a study of blood T cell repertoires in COVID-19. Authors' analysis steps: Nucleated cell number was recorded as an estimate derived from reference gene primer amplification. TCRdb's table, derived via immunoSEQ multiplex PCR, lists solely in-frame clones and lacks some. V and J calls and clone size are as listed in that table; D and trimming were resolved from the DNA. Altogether around 100,000 clones are present, around four fifths being singletons, with the ten largest covering approximately 31%. Germline CDR1 GTSNPN, CDR2 SVGIG (reference sequence). This CDR3 contains 12 residues. The V end was cut by 2 bases, the J end by 2 bases, with 6 bases between. The table lists this clone with a few counts.

This TCR derives from a man between 65 and 85 years old with active or convalescent COVID-19. V gene TRBV30 combines with J gene TRBJ2-5, with D possibly being TRBD1 (5 bases). Input material: peripheral blood. CDR3 in amino acids: CAWSRQQETQYF. In DNA, the CDR3 is TGTGCCTGGAGTCGACAGCAAGAGACCCAGTACTTC.